This TCR beta chain is drawn from a study of CD4 T cells in relation to SARS-CoV-2 and coronaviruses. The wider study: Controls used an HIV-1 Nef peptide pool or no peptide.

About this clone itself: Its antigen remains unknown.

Before the COVID-19 pandemic, during about 2011-2019, CD4+ T cells were taken from unexposed donors. After nine to ten days of culture, CD4+ T cells were isolated. Only in-frame clones appear in the TCRdb table, and some are missing; sequencing was by immunoSEQ multiplex PCR. The data contain tens of thousands of clones, under 80% of them singletons. The germline V and J ends were trimmed by 4 bases and 2 bases, with 14 bases remaining between them. Looked up from germline, CDR1 is SNHLY and CDR2 is FYNNEI. The CDR3 is made up of 15 amino acids. The chain combines TRBV2 with TRBJ2-5; the D gene is possibly TRBD1 (6 bases). The TCR comes from a human donor in good health. The sample was CD4+ T cells from PBMCs, cultured in vitro. CDR3 loop: CASSVSWTAQETQYF. The DNA of the CDR3 is TGTGCCAGCAGTGTGTCCTGGACAGCACAAGAGACCCAGTACTTC.